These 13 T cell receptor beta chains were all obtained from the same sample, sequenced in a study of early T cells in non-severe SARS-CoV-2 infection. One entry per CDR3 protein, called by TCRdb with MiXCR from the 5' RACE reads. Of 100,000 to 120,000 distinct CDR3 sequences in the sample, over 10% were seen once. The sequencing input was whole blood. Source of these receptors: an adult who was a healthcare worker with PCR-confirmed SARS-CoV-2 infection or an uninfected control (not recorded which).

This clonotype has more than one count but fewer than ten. The CDR3 bases are TGTGCCAGCAGCCAGGGGTATGGCTACACCTTC. This encodes CASSQGYGYTF. This chain links TRBV14 with TRBJ1-2, with D hard to call. V lost 3 bases and J lost 5, with 4 bases in between. CDR1 is SGHDN and CDR2 is FVKESK in the germline V gene. This CDR3 has 11 residues.

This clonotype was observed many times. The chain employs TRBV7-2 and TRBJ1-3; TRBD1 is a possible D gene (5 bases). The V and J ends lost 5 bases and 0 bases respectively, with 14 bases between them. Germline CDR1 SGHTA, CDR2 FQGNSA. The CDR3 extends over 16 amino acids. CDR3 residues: CASSPPRRASGNTIYF. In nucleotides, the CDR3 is TGTGCCAGCAGCCCACCCCGCAGGGCCTCTGGAAACACCATATATTTT.

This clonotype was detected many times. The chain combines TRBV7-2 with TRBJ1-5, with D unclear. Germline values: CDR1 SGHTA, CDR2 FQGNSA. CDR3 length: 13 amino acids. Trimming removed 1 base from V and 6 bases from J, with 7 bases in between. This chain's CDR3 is CASSLGASQPQHF. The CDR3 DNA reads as TGTGCCAGCAGCTTAGGGGCTAGTCAGCCCCAGCATTTT.

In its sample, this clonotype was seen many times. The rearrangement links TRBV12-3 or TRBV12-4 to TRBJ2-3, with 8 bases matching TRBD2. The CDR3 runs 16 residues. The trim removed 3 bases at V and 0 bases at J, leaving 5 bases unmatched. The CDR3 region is CASSFQLAESTDTQYF. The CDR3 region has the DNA TGTGCCAGCAGTTTTCAACTAGCGGAGAGCACAGATACGCAGTATTTT.

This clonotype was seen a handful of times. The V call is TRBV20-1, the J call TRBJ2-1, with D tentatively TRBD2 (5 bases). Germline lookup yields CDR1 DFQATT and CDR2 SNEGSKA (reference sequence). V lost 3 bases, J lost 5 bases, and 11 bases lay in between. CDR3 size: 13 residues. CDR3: CSASGVLDNEQFF. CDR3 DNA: TGCAGTGCTAGCGGGGTGCTTGACAATGAGCAGTTCTTC.

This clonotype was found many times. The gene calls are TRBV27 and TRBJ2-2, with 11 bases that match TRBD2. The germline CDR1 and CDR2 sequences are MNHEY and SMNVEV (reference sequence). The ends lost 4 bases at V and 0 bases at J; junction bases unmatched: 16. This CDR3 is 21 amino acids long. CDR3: CASSSHALGLAVQTNTGELFF. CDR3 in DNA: TGTGCCAGCAGTTCTCATGCGCTGGGACTAGCGGTCCAAACGAACACCGGGGAGCTGTTTTTT.

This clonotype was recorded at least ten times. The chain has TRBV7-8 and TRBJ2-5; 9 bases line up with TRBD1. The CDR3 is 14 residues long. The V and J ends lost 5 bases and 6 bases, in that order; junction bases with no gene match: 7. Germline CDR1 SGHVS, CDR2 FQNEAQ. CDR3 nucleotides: TGTGCCAGCAGCCAGGACAGGGGAAAGAAGACCCAGTACTTC. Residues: CASSQDRGKKTQYF. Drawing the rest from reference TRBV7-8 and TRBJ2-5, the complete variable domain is GAGVSQSPRYKVAKRGQDVALRCDPISGHVSLFWYQQALGQGPEFLTYFQNEAQLDKSGLPSDRFFAERPEGSVSTLKIQRTQQEDSAVYLCASSQDRGKKTQYFGPGTRLLVL.

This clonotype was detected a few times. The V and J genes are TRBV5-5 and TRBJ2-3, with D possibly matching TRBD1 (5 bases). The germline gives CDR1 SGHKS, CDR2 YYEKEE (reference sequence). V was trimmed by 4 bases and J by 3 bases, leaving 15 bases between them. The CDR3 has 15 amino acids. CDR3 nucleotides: TGTGCCAGCAGCCCCGACAGTCGCCGGACAGATACGCAGTATTTT. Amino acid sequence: CASSPDSRRTDTQYF. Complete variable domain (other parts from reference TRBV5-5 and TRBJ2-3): DAGVTQSPTHLIKTRGQQVTLRCSPISGHKSVSWYQQVLGQGPQFIFQYYEKEERGRGNFPDRFSARQFPNYSSELNVNALLLGDSALYLCASSPDSRRTDTQYFGPGTRLTVL.

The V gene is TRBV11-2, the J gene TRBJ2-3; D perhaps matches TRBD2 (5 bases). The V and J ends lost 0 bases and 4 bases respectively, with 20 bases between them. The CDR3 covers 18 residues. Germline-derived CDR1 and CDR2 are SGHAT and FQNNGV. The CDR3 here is CASSLDLTLSGRPDTQYF. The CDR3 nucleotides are TGTGCCAGCAGCTTAGATTTGACCCTAAGCGGTCGTCCAGATACGCAGTATTTT.

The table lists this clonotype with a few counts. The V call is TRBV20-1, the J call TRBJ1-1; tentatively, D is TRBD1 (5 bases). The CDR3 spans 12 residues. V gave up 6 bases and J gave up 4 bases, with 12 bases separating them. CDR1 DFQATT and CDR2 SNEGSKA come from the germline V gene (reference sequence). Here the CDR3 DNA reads TGCAGTGCGGGGGAAGAGCCCACTGAAGCTTTCTTT. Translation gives CSAGEEPTEAFF.

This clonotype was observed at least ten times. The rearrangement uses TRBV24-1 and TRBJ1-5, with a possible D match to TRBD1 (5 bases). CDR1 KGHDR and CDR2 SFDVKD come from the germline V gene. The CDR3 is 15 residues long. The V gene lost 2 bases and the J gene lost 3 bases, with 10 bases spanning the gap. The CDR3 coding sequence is TGTGCCACCAGTGATTCGACAGTAGTCAATCAGCCCCAGCATTTT. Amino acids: CATSDSTVVNQPQHF.

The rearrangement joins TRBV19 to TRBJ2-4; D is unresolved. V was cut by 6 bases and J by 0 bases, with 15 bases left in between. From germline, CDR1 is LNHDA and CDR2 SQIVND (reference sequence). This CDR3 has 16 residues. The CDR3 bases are TGTGCCAGTAGGGACCGGATGAACCTAGCCAAAAACATTCAGTACTTC. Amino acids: CASRDRMNLAKNIQYF.

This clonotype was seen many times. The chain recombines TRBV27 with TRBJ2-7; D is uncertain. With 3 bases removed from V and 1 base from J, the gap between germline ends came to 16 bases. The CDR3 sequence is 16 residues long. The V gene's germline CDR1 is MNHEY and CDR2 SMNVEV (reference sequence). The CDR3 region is CASSFRRTFPSYEQYF. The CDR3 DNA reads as TGTGCCAGCAGTTTTCGCCGGACCTTCCCTTCCTACGAGCAGTACTTC.